The present T cell receptor (beta chain) was sequenced within a study of tumor-infiltrating lymphocytes in primary liver carcinoma. Study as a whole: About 3.65 to 8 million productive TCRbeta reads were obtained from the samples, with similar numbers across tissue types. Study outcomes and limitations: The proportion of top clones found throughout all five tumor regions was only about 7.5-24%. Tumors and blood were compared for top-250-clone fraction, and tumors had the significantly higher value (p = 0.039).

Of note for this clonotype: The antigen is unknown. Compared with germline, one end of the junction differs, possibly owing to a read error.

Joint extraction of RNA and DNA used roughly 19-33 mg of bulk tissue that was unsorted. Patients' primary liver carcinoma was surgically resected. A primer in the constant region served to generate TCR beta cDNA from about 480 ng of total RNA. Three nested multiplex PCR rounds, a slightly modified ARM-PCR, produced the libraries for TCR beta. From the multiplex PCR reads, TCRdb called clonotypes with MiXCR, one entry per CDR3 protein. This sample carries some 120,000 distinct CDR3 sequences, roughly three fifths of them seen once, and the ten largest clones take about 8%. The clonotype comes from a woman aged 60-75 years with primary liver carcinoma and hepatitis B virus infection. Input material: liver tumor tissue from sampling region 3. Subset denoted: tumor region T3, left-lateral pole.

In DNA, the CDR3 is TGTACCAGCCAAGGGGTAGGTACCGGGGAGCTGTTTTTT. Its protein is CTSQGVGTGELFF. V usage is TRBV11-1 and J usage is TRBJ2-2, with TRBD1 as a possible D gene (5 bases). Germline CDR1 and CDR2: SGHAT and FQDESV (reference sequence). CDR3 length: 13 residues.